Following are 7 T cell receptor beta chains from one sample sequenced in a study of blood T cell dynamics during melanoma immunotherapy. The time point: pre-treatment baseline. Repertoires were generated with immunoSEQ multiplex PCR, while TCRdb's copy carries only in-frame clones and drops some. The sample consists of about 8,500 clones, 81% of them appearing once. The sample here was blood, taken from a patient treated with checkpoint blockade. These receptors were collected from a human donor with melanoma.

The chain is built from TRBV28 and TRBJ2-7; D unclear. Germline CDR1 reads MDHEN; CDR2 reads SYDVKM. V shed 1 base and J shed 4 bases, with 5 bases lying between them. The CDR3 extends over 12 amino acids. The CDR3 here is CASSLSGYEQYF. For the CDR3, the DNA is TGTGCCAGCAGTTTATCAGGTTACGAGCAGTACTTC.

This chain links TRBV2 with TRBJ2-1; 13 bases fit TRBD2. The CDR3 length is 16 residues. CDR1 is SNHLY and CDR2 is FYNNEI in the germline V gene. The ends lost 8 bases at V and 2 bases at J; junction bases unmatched: 6. This CDR3 reads CASSGGTSGAYNEQFF. The CDR3 nucleotides are TGTGCCAGCTCCGGCGGGACTAGCGGGGCCTACAATGAGCAGTTCTTC. The full variable domain, completed using reference TRBV2 and TRBJ2-1, is EPEVTQTPSHQVTQMGQEVILRCVPISNHLYFYWYRQILGQKVEFLVSFYNNEISEKSEIFDDQFSVERPDGSNFTLKIRSTKLEDSAMYFCASSGGTSGAYNEQFFGPGTRLTVL.

This chain connects TRBV7-9 to TRBJ2-3, with 7 nucleotides matching TRBD1. Germline assignment: CDR1 SEHNR and CDR2 FQNEAQ (reference sequence). The CDR3 length is 17 residues. The V segment lost 5 bases and the J segment 0 bases; nucleotides outside the gene matches: 11. The CDR3 DNA sequence: TGTGCCAGCAGCCCAGCGACAGGGCGGGTTAGCACAGATACGCAGTATTTT. Translated, it gives CASSPATGRVSTDTQYF.

In this sample, this clone turned up once. The V and J genes are TRBV7-3 and TRBJ2-1, with D maybe TRBD2 (5 bases). The CDR3 runs to 14 residues. V gave up 0 bases and J gave up 4 bases, with 7 bases separating them. Germline values: CDR1 SGHTA, CDR2 FQGTGA. The CDR3 nucleotides are TGTGCCAGCAGCTTAACGCCGGGGTACAATGAGCAGTTCTTC. It yields the protein CASSLTPGYNEQFF.

This clone was detected once. CDR3: CASSLMSGNSYEQYF. CDR3 in DNA: TGTGCCAGCAGCCTAATGAGCGGGAACTCCTACGAGCAGTACTTC. This chain connects TRBV7-2 to TRBJ2-7, with 7 bases matching TRBD2. The ends lost 5 bases at V and 0 bases at J; junction bases unmatched: 7. The CDR3 covers 15 residues. Germline V lookup: CDR1 SGHTA, CDR2 FQGNSA. Variable domain in full (rest from reference TRBV7-2 and TRBJ2-7): GAGVSQSPSNKVTEKGKDVELRCDPISGHTALYWYRQSLGQGLEFLIYFQGNSAPDKSGLPSDRFSAERTGGSVSTLTIQRTQQEDSAVYLCASSLMSGNSYEQYFGPGTRLTVT.

This chain connects TRBV7-2 to TRBJ2-3, with 9 positions matching TRBD1. Per germline, CDR1 SGHTA and CDR2 FQGNSA. J gave up 4 bases and V 1 base, and 6 bases lay outside the gene matches. The length of the CDR3 is 16 residues. CDR3 nucleotides: TGTGCCAGCAGCTTAGTCCGGACAGGGGCCGCAGATACGCAGTATTTT. It encodes CASSLVRTGAADTQYF.

The V gene is TRBV28, the J gene TRBJ2-4; no clear D. The V gene's germline CDR1 is MDHEN and CDR2 SYDVKM. The V and J ends lost 2 bases and 3 bases respectively, with 5 bases between them. The CDR3 is made up of 13 amino acids. The CDR3, as DNA: TGTGCCAGCAGTTTACTTGGCAAAAACATTCAGTACTTC. Its protein is CASSLLGKNIQYF.